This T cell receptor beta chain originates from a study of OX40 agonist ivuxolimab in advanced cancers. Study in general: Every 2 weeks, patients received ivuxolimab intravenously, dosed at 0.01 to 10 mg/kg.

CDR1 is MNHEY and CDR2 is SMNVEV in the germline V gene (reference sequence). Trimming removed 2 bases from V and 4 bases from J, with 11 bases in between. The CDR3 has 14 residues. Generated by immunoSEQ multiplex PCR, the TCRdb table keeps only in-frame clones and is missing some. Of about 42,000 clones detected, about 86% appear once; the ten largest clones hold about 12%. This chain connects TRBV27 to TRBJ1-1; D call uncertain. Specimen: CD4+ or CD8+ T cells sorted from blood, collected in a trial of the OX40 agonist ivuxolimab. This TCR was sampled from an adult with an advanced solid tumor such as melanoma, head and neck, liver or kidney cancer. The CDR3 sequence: CASSLGGSITEAFF. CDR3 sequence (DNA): TGTGCCAGCAGTTTAGGAGGGAGTATCACTGAAGCTTTCTTT.